The entry that follows covers one TCR beta chain sequence. As yet, its antigen is unknown. The CDR3 length is 11 residues. This record comes from a study of beta chain features in type 1 diabetes. Findings of the study overall: Type 1 diabetes patients showed fewer insertions and more deletions at VDJ junctions. Shortening of TCRB CDR3s, moderate but significant, appeared in all four CD4+ subsets of Type 1 diabetes patients.

Isolated RNA was reverse transcribed in full, so expressed TCRB transcripts were sequenced. Sequenced by immunoSEQ multiplex PCR; TCRdb stores in-frame clones only, minus some. This table has 250,000 to 300,000 clones, 24% appearing once. The gene calls are TRBV21-1 and TRBJ2-7; the table assigns TRBD1, which was not confirmed against the DNA. TRBV21-1 constitutes a pseudogene. Material for sequencing was naive CD4+ T cells from blood. This sequence was found in a woman between 25 and 40 years old with type 1 diabetes. The CDR3: CASRQAYEQYF. The CDR3 DNA follows: TGTGCCAGCAGGCAGGCTTACGAGCAGTACTTC.